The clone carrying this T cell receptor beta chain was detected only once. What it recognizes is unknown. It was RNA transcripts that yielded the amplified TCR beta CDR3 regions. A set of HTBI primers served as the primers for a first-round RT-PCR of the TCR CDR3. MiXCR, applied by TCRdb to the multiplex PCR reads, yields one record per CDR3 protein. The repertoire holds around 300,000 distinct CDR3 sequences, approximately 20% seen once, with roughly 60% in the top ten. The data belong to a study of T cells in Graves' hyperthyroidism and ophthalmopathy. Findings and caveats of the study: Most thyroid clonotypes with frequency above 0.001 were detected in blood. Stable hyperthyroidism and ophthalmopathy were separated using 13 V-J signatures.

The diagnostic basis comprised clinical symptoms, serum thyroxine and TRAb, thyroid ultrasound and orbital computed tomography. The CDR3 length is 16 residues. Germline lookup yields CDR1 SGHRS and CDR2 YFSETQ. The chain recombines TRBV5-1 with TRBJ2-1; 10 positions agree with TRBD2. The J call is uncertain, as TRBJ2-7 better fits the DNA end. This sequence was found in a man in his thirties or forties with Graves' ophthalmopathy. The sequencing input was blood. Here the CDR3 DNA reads TGCGCCAGCAGCTTACGGCTAGCGGGAGAGTACAATGAGCAGTACTTC. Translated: CASSLRLAGEYNEQYF.